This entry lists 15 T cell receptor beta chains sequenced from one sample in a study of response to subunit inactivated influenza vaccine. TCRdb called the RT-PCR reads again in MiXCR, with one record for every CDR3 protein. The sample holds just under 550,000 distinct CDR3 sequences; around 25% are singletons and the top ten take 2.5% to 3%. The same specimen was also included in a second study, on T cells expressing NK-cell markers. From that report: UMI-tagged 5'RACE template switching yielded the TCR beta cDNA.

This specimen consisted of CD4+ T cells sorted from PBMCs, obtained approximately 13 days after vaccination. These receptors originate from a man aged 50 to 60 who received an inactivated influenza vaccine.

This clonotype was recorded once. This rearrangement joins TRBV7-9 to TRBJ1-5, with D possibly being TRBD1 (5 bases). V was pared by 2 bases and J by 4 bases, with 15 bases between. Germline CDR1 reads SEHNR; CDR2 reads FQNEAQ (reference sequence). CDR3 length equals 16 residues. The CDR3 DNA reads TGTGCCAGCAGCTTATTCAGCGGGACCGGTAATCAGCCCCAGCATTTT. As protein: CASSLFSGTGNQPQHF.

In DNA, the CDR3 is TGCAGCGTTGAAGGTCGACAGGGGAATGAAGCTTTCTTT. This gives the protein CSVEGRQGNEAFF. The rearrangement joins TRBV29-1 to TRBJ1-1, with 8 bases that match TRBD1. Germline CDR1 reads SQVTM; CDR2 reads ANQGSEA. V dropped 1 base and J dropped 7; count of bases not matched to a gene: 5. CDR3 size: 13 residues.

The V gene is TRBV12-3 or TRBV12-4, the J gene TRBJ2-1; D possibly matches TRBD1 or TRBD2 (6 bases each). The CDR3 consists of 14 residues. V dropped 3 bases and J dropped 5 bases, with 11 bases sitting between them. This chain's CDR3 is CASSFWGADNEQFF. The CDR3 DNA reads TGTGCCAGCAGTTTTTGGGGGGCAGACAATGAGCAGTTCTTC.

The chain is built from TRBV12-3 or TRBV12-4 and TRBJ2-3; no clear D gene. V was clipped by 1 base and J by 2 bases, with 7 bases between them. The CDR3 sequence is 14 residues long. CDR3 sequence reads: CASSLDTPTDTQYF. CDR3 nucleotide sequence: TGTGCCAGCAGTTTAGATACACCCACAGATACGCAGTATTTT.

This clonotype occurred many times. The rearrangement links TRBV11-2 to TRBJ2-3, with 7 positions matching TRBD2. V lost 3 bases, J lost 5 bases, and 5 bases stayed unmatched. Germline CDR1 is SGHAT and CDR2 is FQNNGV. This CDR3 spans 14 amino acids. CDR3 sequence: CASSFRLAQDTQYF. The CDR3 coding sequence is TGTGCCAGCAGCTTCCGACTAGCTCAAGATACGCAGTATTTT.

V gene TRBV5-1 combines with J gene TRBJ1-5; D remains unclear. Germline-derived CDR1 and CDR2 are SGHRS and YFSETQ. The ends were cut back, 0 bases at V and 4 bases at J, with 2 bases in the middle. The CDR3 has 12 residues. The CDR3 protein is CASSLENQPQHF. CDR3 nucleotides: TGCGCCAGCAGCTTGGAAAATCAGCCCCAGCATTTT.

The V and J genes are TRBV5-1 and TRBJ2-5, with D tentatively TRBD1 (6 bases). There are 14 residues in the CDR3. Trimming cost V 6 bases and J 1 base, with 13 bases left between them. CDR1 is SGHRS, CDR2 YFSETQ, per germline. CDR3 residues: CASTQTGAQETQYF. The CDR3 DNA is TGCGCCAGCACCCAGACAGGCGCCCAAGAGACCCAGTACTTC.

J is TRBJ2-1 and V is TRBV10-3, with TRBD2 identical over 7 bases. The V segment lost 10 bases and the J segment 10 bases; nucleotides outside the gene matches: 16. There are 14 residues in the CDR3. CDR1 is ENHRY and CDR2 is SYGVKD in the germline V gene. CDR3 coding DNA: TGTGCCACCTCAACTAGCACGACCGGGGGGGAGCAGTTCTTC. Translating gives CATSTSTTGGEQFF.

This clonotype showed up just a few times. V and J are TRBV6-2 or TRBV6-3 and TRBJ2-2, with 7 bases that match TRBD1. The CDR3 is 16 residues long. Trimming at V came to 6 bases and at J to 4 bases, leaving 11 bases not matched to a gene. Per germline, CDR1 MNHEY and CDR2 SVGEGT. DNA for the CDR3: TGTGCCAGCAGCCCCATTCGGGACAGAGCCACCGGGGAGCTGTTTTTT. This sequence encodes CASSPIRDRATGELFF.

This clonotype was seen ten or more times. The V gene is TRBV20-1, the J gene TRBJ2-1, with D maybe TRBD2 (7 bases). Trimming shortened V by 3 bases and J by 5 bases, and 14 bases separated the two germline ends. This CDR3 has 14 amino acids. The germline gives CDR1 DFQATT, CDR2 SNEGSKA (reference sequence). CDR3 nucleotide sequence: TGCAGTGCTAGGGACAGCGGGACAAACAATGAGCAGTTCTTC. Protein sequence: CSARDSGTNNEQFF.

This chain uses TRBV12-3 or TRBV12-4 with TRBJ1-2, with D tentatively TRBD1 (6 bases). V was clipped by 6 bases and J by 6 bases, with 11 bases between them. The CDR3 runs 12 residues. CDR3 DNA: TGTGCCAGCAGATACAACAGGGATGGCTACACCTTC. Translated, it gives CASRYNRDGYTF.

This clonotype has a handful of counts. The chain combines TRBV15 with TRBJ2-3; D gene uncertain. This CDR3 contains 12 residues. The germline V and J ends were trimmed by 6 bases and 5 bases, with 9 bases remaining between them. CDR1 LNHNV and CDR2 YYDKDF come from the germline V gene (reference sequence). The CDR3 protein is CATSSNGDTQYF. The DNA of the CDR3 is TGTGCCACCAGTTCCAACGGAGATACGCAGTATTTT.

Here the CDR3 reads CASNLGGLDTQYF. CDR3 coding DNA: TGTGCCAGCAACCTGGGAGGCCTGGATACGCAGTATTTT. J is TRBJ2-3 and V is TRBV12-3 or TRBV12-4, with D possibly TRBD2 on 6 matching bases. Trimming took 7 bases from V and 6 from J, leaving 14 bases between them. This CDR3 comprises 13 residues.

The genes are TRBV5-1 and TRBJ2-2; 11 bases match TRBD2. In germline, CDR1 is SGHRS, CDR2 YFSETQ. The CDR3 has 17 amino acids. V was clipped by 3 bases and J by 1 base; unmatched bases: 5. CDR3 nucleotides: TGCGCCAGCAGCTCGGGACTAGCGGTCCAGAACACCGGGGAGCTGTTTTTT. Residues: CASSSGLAVQNTGELFF.

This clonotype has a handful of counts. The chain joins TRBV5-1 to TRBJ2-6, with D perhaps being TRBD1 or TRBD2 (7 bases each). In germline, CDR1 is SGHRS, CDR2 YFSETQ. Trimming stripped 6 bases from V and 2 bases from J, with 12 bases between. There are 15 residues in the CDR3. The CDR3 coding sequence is TGCGCCAGCACGACAGGGACTACTGGGGCCAACGTCCTGACTTTC. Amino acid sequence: CASTTGTTGANVLTF.